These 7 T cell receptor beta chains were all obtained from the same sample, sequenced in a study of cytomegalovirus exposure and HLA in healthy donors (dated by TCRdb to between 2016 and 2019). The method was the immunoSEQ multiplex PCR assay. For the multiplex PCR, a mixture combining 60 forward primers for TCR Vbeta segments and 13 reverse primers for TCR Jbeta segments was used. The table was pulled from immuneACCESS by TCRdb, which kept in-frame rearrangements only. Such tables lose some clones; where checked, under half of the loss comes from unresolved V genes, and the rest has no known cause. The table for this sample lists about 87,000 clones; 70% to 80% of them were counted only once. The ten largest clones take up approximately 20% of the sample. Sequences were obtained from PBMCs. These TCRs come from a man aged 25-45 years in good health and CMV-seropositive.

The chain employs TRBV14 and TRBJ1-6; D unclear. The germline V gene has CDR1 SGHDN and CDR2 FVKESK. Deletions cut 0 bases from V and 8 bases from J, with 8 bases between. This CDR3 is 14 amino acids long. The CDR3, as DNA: TGTGCCAGCAGCCAAGAGGTGCGGGATTCACCCCTCCACTTT. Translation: CASSQEVRDSPLHF.

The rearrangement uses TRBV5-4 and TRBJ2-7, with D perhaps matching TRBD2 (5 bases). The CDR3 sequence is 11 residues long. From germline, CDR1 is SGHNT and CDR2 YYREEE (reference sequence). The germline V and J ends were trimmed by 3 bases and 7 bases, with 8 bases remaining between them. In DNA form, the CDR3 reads TGTGCCAGCAGCTCCTCGGGAGAGCAGTACTTC. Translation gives CASSSSGEQYF.

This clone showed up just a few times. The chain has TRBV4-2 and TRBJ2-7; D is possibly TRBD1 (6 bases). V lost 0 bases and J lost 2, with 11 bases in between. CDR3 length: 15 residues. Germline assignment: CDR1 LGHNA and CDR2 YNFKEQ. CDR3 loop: CASSQEGGEAYEQYF. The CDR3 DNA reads TGTGCCAGCAGCCAAGAAGGGGGTGAGGCCTACGAGCAGTACTTC.

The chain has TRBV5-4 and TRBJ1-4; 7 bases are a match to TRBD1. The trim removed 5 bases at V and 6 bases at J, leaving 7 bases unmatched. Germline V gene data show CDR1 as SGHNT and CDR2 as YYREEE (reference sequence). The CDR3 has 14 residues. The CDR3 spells CASSKTGTDEKLFF. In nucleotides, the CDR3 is TGTGCCAGCAGTAAGACCGGGACAGATGAAAAACTGTTTTTT.

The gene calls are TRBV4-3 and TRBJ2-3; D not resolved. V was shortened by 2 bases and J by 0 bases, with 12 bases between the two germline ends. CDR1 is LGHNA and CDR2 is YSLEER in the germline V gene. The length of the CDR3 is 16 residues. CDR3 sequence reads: CASSQSRFGSTDTQYF. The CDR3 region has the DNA TGCGCCAGCAGCCAATCGAGGTTCGGGAGCACAGATACGCAGTATTTT.

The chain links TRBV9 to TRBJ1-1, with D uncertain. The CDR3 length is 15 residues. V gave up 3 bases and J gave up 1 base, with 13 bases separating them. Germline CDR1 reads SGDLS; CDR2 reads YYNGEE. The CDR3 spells CASSEGGPWNTEAFF. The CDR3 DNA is TGTGCCAGCAGCGAGGGAGGTCCGTGGAACACTGAAGCTTTCTTT.

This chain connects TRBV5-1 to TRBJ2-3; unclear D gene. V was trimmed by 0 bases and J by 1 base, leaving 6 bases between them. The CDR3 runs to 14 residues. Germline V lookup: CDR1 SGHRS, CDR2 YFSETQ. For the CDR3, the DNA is TGCGCCAGCAGCTTGGGAGTCGGCACAGATACGCAGTATTTT. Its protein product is CASSLGVGTDTQYF.